This T cell receptor (beta chain) comes out of a study of OX40 agonist ivuxolimab in advanced cancers. Findings and limits, study-wide: Relatively little clonal expansion, among the lowest observed, appeared in partial responders at 0.1-3.0 mg/kg.

The protocol was immunoSEQ multiplex PCR, while the TCRdb copy is restricted to in-frame clones and leaves out a portion. The sample lists 74,000 or so clones; roughly 87% were seen once. A remark on this clone: Its target is not known.

The CDR3 is 10 residues long. Germline CDR1 SNHLY, CDR2 FYNNEI. V dropped 3 bases and J dropped 6 bases, with 3 bases sitting between them. This sequence joins TRBV2 and TRBJ2-7; D is ambiguous. The sample consisted of CD4+ or CD8+ T cells sorted from blood, taken in a trial of the OX40 agonist ivuxolimab. The sequence was obtained from an adult with an advanced solid tumor such as melanoma, head and neck, liver or kidney cancer. The CDR3 DNA sequence: TGTGCCAGCAGTGAGGCCGAGCAGTACTTC. The encoded protein is CASSEAEQYF.